The 25 T cell receptor beta chains reported below all come from one sample, sequenced in a study of blood T cell repertoires in COVID-19 (TCRdb year 2020). The library was generated by the immunoSEQ multiplex PCR assay. TCRdb re-hosts the immuneACCESS table, in-frame sequences only. Its copies lack some clones; in the studies checked, an unresolved V gene accounts for under half of them, and the cause for the rest is not known. Counted in this sample were 220,000 or so clones; 89% of them appeared once. Jointly, the top ten make up roughly 6.5% of the sample. The sequencing input was peripheral blood. Source of these receptors: a man in his 60s who had recovered from COVID-19.

This chain joins TRBV24-1 and TRBJ1-3; no reliable D call. In germline, CDR1 is KGHDR, CDR2 SFDVKD. This CDR3 is built from 15 residues. Trimming took off 2 bases at V and 4 bases at J, with 11 bases between the two ends. CDR3 in amino acids: CATSDSRSAGNTIYF. The CDR3, as DNA: TGTGCCACCAGTGATTCGCGGAGCGCGGGAAACACCATATATTTT.

This sequence joins TRBV29-1 and TRBJ1-3; no clear D gene. V lost 4 bases and J lost 7, with 8 bases in between. Germline V gene data show CDR1 as SQVTM and CDR2 as ANQGSEA. The CDR3 has 11 amino acids. The CDR3 here is CSVGLSNTIYF. The CDR3 DNA reads as TGCAGCGTTGGACTATCCAACACCATATATTTT.

J is TRBJ1-2 and V is TRBV5-6, with 9 bases lining up with TRBD1. CDR1 SGHDT and CDR2 YYEEEE come from the germline V gene. This CDR3 is 16 amino acids long. Losses at the gene ends were 1 base for V and 5 bases for J; bases not matched to a gene: 9. The CDR3 nucleotides are TGTGCCAGCAGCTTGTTCCCGGGACAGGGTCCATATGGCTACACCTTC. The encoded protein is CASSLFPGQGPYGYTF.

V usage is TRBV6-1 and J usage is TRBJ2-6, with D possibly matching TRBD2 (5 bases). The CDR3 totals 16 residues. Trimming stripped 2 bases from V and 2 bases from J, with 10 bases between. CDR1 is MNHNS and CDR2 is SASEGT in the germline V gene. The CDR3 nucleotides read TGTGCCAGCAGTGAATCACCCGGGGCTGGGGCCAACGTCCTGACTTTC. Its translation: CASSESPGAGANVLTF.

V and J are TRBV6-2 or TRBV6-3 and TRBJ1-6; tentative D call: TRBD1 (6 bases). The CDR3 covers 15 residues. Trimming took off 4 bases at V and 7 bases at J, with 14 bases between the two ends. Germline CDR1 reads MNHEY; CDR2 reads SVGEGT. The CDR3 coding sequence is TGTGCCAGCAGTTCCTCGACAGGACGAAATTCACCCCTCCACTTT. It encodes CASSSSTGRNSPLHF.

This clone was seen more than once but under ten times. The CDR3 DNA reads TGCGCCAGCAGCCCACAGAACACCGGGGAGCTGTTTTTT. The encoded protein is CASSPQNTGELFF. V gene TRBV5-1 combines with J gene TRBJ2-2; D uncertain. The ends were cut back, 4 bases at V and 1 base at J, with 5 bases in the middle. The CDR3 runs 13 residues. Germline CDR1 reads SGHRS; CDR2 reads YFSETQ.

The V call is TRBV29-1, the J call TRBJ2-7; D is possibly TRBD2 (5 bases). CDR1 is SQVTM and CDR2 is ANQGSEA in the germline V gene. Deletions cut 8 bases from V and 2 bases from J, with 19 bases between. The CDR3 consists of 14 residues. CDR3 in DNA: TGCAGCCCCTCCCCGGGGTTAAGCACCTACGAGCAGTACTTC. Translating it yields CSPSPGLSTYEQYF.

The sample holds a few counts of this clone. The chain employs TRBV18 and TRBJ1-4; D ambiguous. This CDR3 contains 13 residues. The germline V gene encodes CDR1 KGHSH and CDR2 LQKENI. V dropped 2 bases and J dropped 7 bases, with 8 bases sitting between them. The CDR3 nucleotides read TGTGCCAGCTCACCAGAGTTGAGTGAAAAACTGTTTTTT. This codes for CASSPELSEKLFF.

V and J are TRBV11-2 and TRBJ2-5; 9 bases fit TRBD1. V was pared by 5 bases and J by 4 bases, with 5 bases of the junction left unmatched. Germline values: CDR1 SGHAT, CDR2 FQNNGV. CDR3 size: 14 residues. The CDR3 here is CASSPTGGVETQYF. The DNA of the CDR3 is TGTGCCAGCAGCCCGACAGGGGGAGTAGAGACCCAGTACTTC.

The V and J genes are TRBV9 and TRBJ2-7; D is perhaps TRBD2 (6 bases). V was cut by 0 bases and J by 4 bases, with 14 bases left in between. This CDR3 region has 15 residues. Germline CDR1 is SGDLS and CDR2 is YYNGEE. CDR3 amino acids: CASSVGNSGSYEQYF. As DNA, the CDR3 is TGTGCCAGCAGCGTAGGTAATAGCGGTTCTTACGAGCAGTACTTC. Variable domain in full (rest from reference TRBV9 and TRBJ2-7): DSGVTQTPKHLITATGQRVTLRCSPRSGDLSVYWYQQSLDQGLQFLIQYYNGEERAKGNILERFSAQQFPDLHSELNLSSLELGDSALYFCASSVGNSGSYEQYFGPGTRLTVT.

The V and J genes are TRBV2 and TRBJ2-3, with D perhaps TRBD2 (5 bases). Germline V gives CDR1 SNHLY, CDR2 FYNNEI. Trimming took 8 bases from V and 6 from J, leaving 15 bases between them. The CDR3 is 13 residues long. The DNA for the CDR3 is TGTGCCAGCTCTCCCCTAGCTTTGGATACGCAGTATTTT. It specifies CASSPLALDTQYF.

This chain links TRBV28 with TRBJ1-5; no reliable D call. The CDR3 covers 18 residues. Germline CDR1 and CDR2: MDHEN and SYDVKM. V lost 11 bases to trimming and J lost 1 base, with 27 bases between them. Here the CDR3 DNA reads TGTGCCGGTAAGGACGGGGAATGGTGGAGAGGGAGCAATCAGCCCCAGCATTTT. It is translated as CAGKDGEWWRGSNQPQHF.

The chain is built from TRBV7-9 and TRBJ2-3; 7 bases are shared with TRBD2. CDR1 SEHNR and CDR2 FQNEAQ come from the germline V gene (reference sequence). Losses at the gene ends were 1 base for V and 4 bases for J; bases not matched to a gene: 2. There are 14 residues in the CDR3. The CDR3 DNA reads TGTGCCAGCAGCTTAGGACTAGCCGCAGATACGCAGTATTTT. Its protein product is CASSLGLAADTQYF.

A remark on this clone: The sample contains more than one DNA sequence encoding this CDR3. The J gene is TRBJ1-1, the V gene TRBV18; D unresolved. Trimming took 3 bases from V and 0 from J, leaving 5 bases between them. The CDR3 has 13 residues. Germline assignment: CDR1 KGHSH and CDR2 LQKENI. CDR3 DNA: TGTGCCAGCTCACCCGGGATGAACACTGAAGCTTTCTTT. It encodes CASSPGMNTEAFF.

This clone has only a few counts. This chain uses TRBV20-1 with TRBJ1-1; no firm D call. From germline, CDR1 is DFQATT and CDR2 SNEGSKA (reference sequence). The CDR3 has 10 residues. V was trimmed by 6 bases and J by 1 base, leaving 3 bases between them. This chain's CDR3 is CSASNTEAFF. The CDR3 DNA follows: TGCAGTGCCTCGAACACTGAAGCTTTCTTT.

V gene TRBV30 combines with J gene TRBJ2-7; 12 positions match TRBD2. The CDR3 is 14 residues long. Germline V gives CDR1 GTSNPN, CDR2 SVGIG (reference sequence). Losses at the gene ends were 4 bases for V and 6 bases for J; bases not matched to a gene: 7. The CDR3 is CAWNRLAGGAEQYF. CDR3 bases: TGTGCCTGGAACCGGCTAGCGGGAGGGGCCGAGCAGTACTTC.

This chain joins TRBV4-3 and TRBJ2-7, with 8 bases lining up with TRBD1. The CDR3 is 14 amino acids. J was trimmed by 3 bases and V by 5 bases; bases with no gene match: 6. Germline values: CDR1 LGHNA, CDR2 YSLEER. The CDR3 DNA is TGCGCCAGCAGCGAAGGACAGGGCCGCTACGAGCAGTACTTC. Translation: CASSEGQGRYEQYF.

The chain uses TRBV5-4 and TRBJ2-1; 8 bases agree with TRBD2. The junction had 6 bases not matched to a gene; V was cut back by 4 bases and J by 0 bases. The CDR3 is 16 residues long. Looked up from germline, CDR1 is SGHNT and CDR2 is YYREEE (reference sequence). CDR3 in amino acids: CASSRLALSSYNEQFF. In DNA form, the CDR3 reads TGTGCCAGCAGCCGACTAGCGCTTAGCTCCTACAATGAGCAGTTCTTC.

The chain joins TRBV10-3 to TRBJ1-1; TRBD1 matches at 8 bases. The V segment lost 5 bases and the J segment 7 bases; nucleotides outside the gene matches: 6. The CDR3 runs 13 residues. CDR1 and CDR2 from the germline V gene are ENHRY and SYGVKD. The DNA for the CDR3 is TGTGCCATCAGTTTATCCGGGACAGGTGAAGCTTTCTTT. Translated: CAISLSGTGEAFF.

The chain combines TRBV5-1 with TRBJ2-1; 16 bases are shared with TRBD2. V gave up 5 bases and J gave up 15 bases; unmatched junction bases: 11. The CDR3 runs to 15 residues. Germline V CDR1 and CDR2: SGHRS, YFSETQ. CDR3 loop: CASSPGTSGGAPRFF. The DNA of the CDR3 is TGCGCCAGCAGTCCCGGGACTAGCGGGGGGGCCCCCCGGTTCTTC.

In this sample, this clone turned up a few times. The J gene is TRBJ1-4, the V gene TRBV15; weak D call: TRBD1 (6 bases). The length of the CDR3 is 15 residues. CDR1 and CDR2 (germline): LNHNV, YYDKDF (reference sequence). The V end was cut by 2 bases, the J end by 8 bases, with 15 bases between. CDR3 in amino acids: CATSRLSAGDEKLFF. The CDR3, as DNA: TGTGCCACCAGCAGACTCTCGGCAGGGGACGAAAAACTGTTTTTT.

The chain couples TRBV9 to TRBJ2-2, with 8 nucleotides matching TRBD2. The V segment lost 4 bases and the J segment 0 bases; nucleotides outside the gene matches: 5. The CDR3 length is 16 residues. CDR1 is SGDLS, CDR2 YYNGEE, per germline. Here the CDR3 DNA reads TGTGCCAGCAGCACCGGGACTAGTCCGAACACCGGGGAGCTGTTTTTT. This gives the protein CASSTGTSPNTGELFF.

This rearrangement joins TRBV23-1 to TRBJ1-2, with 8 bases lining up with TRBD1. TRBV23-1 counts as an open reading frame of uncertain function. The V segment lost 1 base and the J segment 8 bases; nucleotides outside the gene matches: 6. The CDR3 spans 14 residues. The DNA of the CDR3 is TGCGCCAGCAGTCAATTACAGGGGGACCGGGGCTACACCTTC. Protein product: CASSQLQGDRGYTF.

This clone has only one observation. The V call is TRBV9, the J call TRBJ1-2; D not resolved. CDR3 size: 13 residues. CDR1 is SGDLS, CDR2 YYNGEE, per germline. Trimming took off 3 bases at V and 8 bases at J, with 14 bases between the two ends. CDR3 nucleotides: TGTGCCAGCAGCGGATCGGGGAGGGCGGGCTACACCTTC. This encodes CASSGSGRAGYTF.

CDR3 region: CASSPLTSNTEAFF. Here the CDR3 DNA reads TGTGCCAGCAGCCCCTTGACATCGAACACTGAAGCTTTCTTT. The genes are TRBV5-5 and TRBJ1-1; D unresolved. CDR1 is SGHKS, CDR2 YYEKEE, per germline (reference sequence). The CDR3 consists of 14 residues. Trimming removed 4 bases from V and 1 base from J, with 11 bases in between.